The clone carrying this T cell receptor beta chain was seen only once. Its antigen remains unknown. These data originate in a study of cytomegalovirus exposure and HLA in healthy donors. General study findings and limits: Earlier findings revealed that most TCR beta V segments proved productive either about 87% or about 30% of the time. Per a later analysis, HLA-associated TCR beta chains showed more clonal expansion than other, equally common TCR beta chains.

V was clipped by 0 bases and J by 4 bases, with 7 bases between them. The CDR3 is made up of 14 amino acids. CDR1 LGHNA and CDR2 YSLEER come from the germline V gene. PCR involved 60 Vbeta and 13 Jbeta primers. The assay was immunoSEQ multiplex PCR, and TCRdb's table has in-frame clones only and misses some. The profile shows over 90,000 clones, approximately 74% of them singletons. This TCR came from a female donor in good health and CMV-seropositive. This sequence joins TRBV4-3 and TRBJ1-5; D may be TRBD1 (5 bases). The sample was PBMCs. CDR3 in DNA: TGCGCCAGCAGCCAAGAGGGGGGGAATCAGCCCCAGCATTTT. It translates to CASSQEGGNQPQHF.